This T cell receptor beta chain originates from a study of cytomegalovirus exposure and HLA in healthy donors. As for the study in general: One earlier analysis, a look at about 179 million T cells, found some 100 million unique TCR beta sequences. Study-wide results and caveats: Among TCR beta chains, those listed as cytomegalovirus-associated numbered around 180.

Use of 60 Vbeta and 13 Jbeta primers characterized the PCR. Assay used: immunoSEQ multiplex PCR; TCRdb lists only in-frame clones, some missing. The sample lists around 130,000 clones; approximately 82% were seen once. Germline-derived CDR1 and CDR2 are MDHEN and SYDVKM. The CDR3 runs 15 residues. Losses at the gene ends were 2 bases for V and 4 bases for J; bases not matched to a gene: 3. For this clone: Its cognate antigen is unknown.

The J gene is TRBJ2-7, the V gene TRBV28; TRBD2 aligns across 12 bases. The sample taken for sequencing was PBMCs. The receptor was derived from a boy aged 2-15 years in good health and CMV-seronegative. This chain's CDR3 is CASSLLAGGRYEQYF. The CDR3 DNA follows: TGTGCCAGCAGTTTACTAGCGGGGGGGCGATACGAGCAGTACTTC.